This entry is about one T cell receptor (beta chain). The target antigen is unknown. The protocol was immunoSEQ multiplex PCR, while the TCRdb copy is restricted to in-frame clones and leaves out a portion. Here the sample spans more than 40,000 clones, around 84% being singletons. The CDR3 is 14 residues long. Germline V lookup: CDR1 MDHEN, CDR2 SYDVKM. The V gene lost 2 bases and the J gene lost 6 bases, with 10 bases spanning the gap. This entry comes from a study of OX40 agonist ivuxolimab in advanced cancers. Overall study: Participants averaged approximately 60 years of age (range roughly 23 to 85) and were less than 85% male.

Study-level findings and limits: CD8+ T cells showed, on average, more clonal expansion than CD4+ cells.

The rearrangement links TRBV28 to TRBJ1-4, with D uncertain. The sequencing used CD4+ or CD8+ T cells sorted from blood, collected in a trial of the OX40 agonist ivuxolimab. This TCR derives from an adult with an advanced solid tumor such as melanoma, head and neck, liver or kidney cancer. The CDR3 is CASSLEGLYEKLFF. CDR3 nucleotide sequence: TGTGCCAGCAGTTTAGAAGGGTTATATGAAAAACTGTTTTTT.